Listed here are 26 T cell receptor beta chains from one sample, sequenced in a study of response to subunit inactivated influenza vaccine. In TCRdb, the RT-PCR reads were re-called with MiXCR into one record per CDR3 protein. Of 200,000 to 300,000 distinct CDR3 sequences in the sample, approximately 12% were seen once. The sequencing used non-naive T cells sorted from PBMCs, collected around 15 days before vaccination. These receptors were obtained from a middle-aged man who received an inactivated influenza vaccine.

This clonotype appeared many times. CDR3 nucleotide sequence: TGCGCCAGCAGCCAAGAGCCCGGGGGCGTACAGTACTTC. Translated: CASSQEPGGVQYF. The V gene is TRBV4-1, the J gene TRBJ2-7; D might be TRBD1 or TRBD2, each matching 6 bases. The CDR3 consists of 13 residues. V was shortened by 0 bases and J by 10 bases, with 13 bases between the two germline ends. Germline V gives CDR1 MGHRA, CDR2 YSYEKL.

This clonotype came up a few times. CDR3 bases: TGTGCCAGCAGTGAAGGGACTAGAACCGGGGAGCTGTTTTTT. Residues: CASSEGTRTGELFF. The chain combines TRBV2 with TRBJ2-2; 7 bases align to TRBD2. V trimming: 1 base; J trimming: 5 bases; junction bases outside the gene matches: 1. There are 14 residues in the CDR3. The germline CDR1 and CDR2 sequences are SNHLY and FYNNEI.

This clonotype was observed at least ten times. The rearrangement links TRBV9 to TRBJ2-1; 7 bases fit TRBD2. This CDR3 has 15 amino acids. The V gene's germline CDR1 is SGDLS and CDR2 YYNGEE. V lost 0 bases to trimming and J lost 2 bases; unmatched junction nucleotides: 2. CDR3 coding DNA: TGTGCCAGCAGCGTAGGCGGGAGCACCTACAATGAGCAGTTCTTC. This codes for CASSVGGSTYNEQFF.

The rearrangement uses TRBV27 and TRBJ2-5; 10 bases agree with TRBD2. Trimming at V came to 0 bases and at J to 4 bases, leaving 17 bases not matched to a gene. Germline CDR1 is MNHEY and CDR2 is SMNVEV (reference sequence). The CDR3 is made up of 20 amino acids. CDR3 amino acids: CASSLSMIYRTSGRGETQYF. The CDR3 nucleotides read TGTGCCAGCAGTTTATCGATGATTTATAGGACTAGCGGTAGAGGAGAGACCCAGTACTTC.

This clonotype was observed a handful of times. This chain links TRBV29-1 with TRBJ1-5, with 10 bases that match TRBD1. Looked up from germline, CDR1 is SQVTM and CDR2 is ANQGSEA. The CDR3 has 14 residues. V lost 4 bases, J lost 7 bases, and 7 bases stayed unmatched. The CDR3 DNA is TGCAGCGTTGGAGACAGGGGGCTAGGGCAGCCCCAGCATTTT. Its translation is CSVGDRGLGQPQHF.

This clonotype was detected only a few times. The V gene is TRBV12-5, the J gene TRBJ2-1; TRBD2 aligns across 7 bases. V trimming: 4 bases; J trimming: 5 bases; junction bases outside the gene matches: 8. Germline V gene sequence: CDR1 LGHNT, CDR2 FRNRAP. The CDR3 is made up of 15 amino acids. DNA for the CDR3: TGTGCTAGTGGTTGGGGCGGGAGTGTCAACAATGAGCAGTTCTTC. Residues: CASGWGGSVNNEQFF.

The V and J genes are TRBV5-1 and TRBJ1-4, with a possible D match to TRBD1 (6 bases). Per the germline V gene, CDR1 is SGHRS and CDR2 is YFSETQ. CDR3 length: 17 residues. The ends were cut back, 0 bases at V and 5 bases at J, with 17 bases in the middle. CDR3 sequence reads: CASSLASGAGVNEKLFF. The CDR3 DNA follows: TGCGCCAGCAGCTTGGCCTCGGGGGCAGGGGTGAATGAAAAACTGTTTTTT.

This clonotype was detected many times. The chain combines TRBV20-1 with TRBJ2-2; possible D gene TRBD1, 5 bases. Germline V CDR1 and CDR2: DFQATT, SNEGSKA (reference sequence). Between the trimmed V and J ends, which lost 3 bases and 5 bases, there was a span of 10 bases. The CDR3 runs 13 residues. Written as DNA, the CDR3 is TGCAGTGCTAGGACAGAGCGTACCGGGGAGCTGTTTTTT. Translating it yields CSARTERTGELFF.

The rearrangement uses TRBV12-5 and TRBJ1-3, with D hard to call. The CDR3 contains 14 residues. The V gene's germline CDR1 is LGHNT and CDR2 FRNRAP. Trimming took off 4 bases at V and 0 bases at J, with 7 bases between the two ends. The CDR3 region has the DNA TGTGCTAGTGGTTCCTCTGGCTCTGGAAACACCATATATTTT. Its protein is CASGSSGSGNTIYF.

This clonotype was seen only a few times. DNA of the CDR3: TGCAGTGCTAGGTCAGGGCCAGATACGCAGTATTTT. As protein: CSARSGPDTQYF. The chain carries TRBV20-1 and TRBJ2-3, with a weak D call TRBD1 (5 bases). The V and J ends lost 3 bases and 4 bases respectively, with 8 bases between them. This CDR3 region has 12 residues. CDR1 is DFQATT, CDR2 SNEGSKA, per germline (reference sequence).

The chain employs TRBV18 and TRBJ1-6; D uncertain. This CDR3 is 14 amino acids long. Per germline, CDR1 KGHSH and CDR2 LQKENI. V lost 3 bases to trimming and J lost 2 bases, with 5 bases between them. The CDR3 loop reads CASSPTAYNSPLHF. Here the CDR3 DNA reads TGTGCCAGCTCACCTACGGCCTATAATTCACCCCTCCACTTT. Looking up the rest from reference TRBV18 and TRBJ1-6 gives the full variable domain: NAGVMQNPRHLVRRRGQEARLRCSPMKGHSHVYWYRQLPEEGLKFMVYLQKENIIDESGMPKERFSAEFPKEGPSILRIQQVVRGDSAAYFCASSPTAYNSPLHFGNGTRLTVT.

This chain joins TRBV4-2 and TRBJ2-4; 13 bases are a match to TRBD2. Germline values: CDR1 LGHNA, CDR2 YNFKEQ. This CDR3 has 21 residues. The junction had 11 bases not matched to a gene; V was cut back by 0 bases and J by 0 bases. The CDR3 sequence is CASSQDHPGLAGDLAKNIQYF. The CDR3 DNA reads as TGTGCCAGCAGCCAAGATCATCCAGGACTAGCGGGAGACCTAGCCAAAAACATTCAGTACTTC.

The J gene is TRBJ1-2, the V gene TRBV7-2; D unresolved. From germline, CDR1 is SGHTA and CDR2 FQGNSA. The CDR3 contains 11 residues. V was clipped by 8 bases and J by 0 bases, with 4 bases between them. The CDR3 spells CASGTNYGYTF. The CDR3 bases are TGTGCCAGCGGCACTAACTATGGCTACACCTTC.

At least ten counts were recorded for this clonotype. The chain recombines TRBV29-1 with TRBJ1-2; tentatively, D is TRBD1 (5 bases). The CDR3 runs 12 residues. V lost 4 bases and J 4 bases, leaving 10 bases between the germline ends. Germline V gene lookup returns CDR1 SQVTM and CDR2 ANQGSEA. CDR3 nucleotides: TGCAGCGTTGCCGGGACGGGCTATGGCTACACCTTC. Protein sequence: CSVAGTGYGYTF.

This clonotype has a handful of counts. J is TRBJ2-1 and V is TRBV16; 12 nucleotides align to TRBD1. Germline V gene lookup returns CDR1 KGHSY and CDR2 FQNENV. This CDR3 spans 16 amino acids. V was clipped by 3 bases and J by 9 bases; unmatched bases: 9. CDR3 in amino acids: CASSHLPGQGAFEQFF. The DNA of the CDR3 is TGTGCCAGCAGCCACCTACCGGGACAGGGGGCTTTTGAGCAGTTCTTC.

This sequence joins TRBV6-2 or TRBV6-3 and TRBJ2-2; D might be TRBD2 (6 bases). Trimming removed 7 bases at V and 7 bases at J, with 16 bases between. CDR1 is MNHEY and CDR2 is SVGEGT in the germline V gene. The CDR3 contains 14 residues. The CDR3 DNA sequence: TGTGCCAGCAATTTGGGGGAGGTCTACGGGGAGCTGTTTTTT. This gives the protein CASNLGEVYGELFF.

A few counts support this clonotype. The rearrangement uses TRBV2 and TRBJ2-1, with TRBD1 identical over 7 bases. Trimming took 6 bases from V and 5 from J; bases not matched to a gene: 7. This CDR3 has 14 amino acids. Germline V CDR1 and CDR2: SNHLY, FYNNEI. CDR3 bases: TGTGCCAGCAGAGGGGACAGCTTTAACAATGAGCAGTTCTTC. Amino acid sequence: CASRGDSFNNEQFF. Variable domain in full (rest from reference TRBV2 and TRBJ2-1): EPEVTQTPSHQVTQMGQEVILRCVPISNHLYFYWYRQILGQKVEFLVSFYNNEISEKSEIFDDQFSVERPDGSNFTLKIRSTKLEDSAMYFCASRGDSFNNEQFFGPGTRLTVL.

This clonotype has just a few counts. The rearrangement joins TRBV20-1 to TRBJ1-6, with no clear D. The CDR3 has 14 residues. Deletions cut 5 bases from V and 0 bases from J, with 8 bases between. Germline CDR1 DFQATT, CDR2 SNEGSKA (reference sequence). The CDR3 sequence: CSAPLSSYNSPLHF. CDR3 bases: TGCAGTGCTCCTCTGAGCTCCTATAATTCACCCCTCCACTTT.

This clonotype was counted a few times. The chain couples TRBV5-4 to TRBJ2-5; 9 bases match TRBD2. The CDR3 loop spans 15 amino acids. With V trimmed by 3 bases and J by 8 bases, 11 bases remained unmatched. Germline V gene sequence: CDR1 SGHNT, CDR2 YYREEE (reference sequence). The CDR3 nucleotides are TGTGCCAGCAGCTCATCTAGCGGGGCCGTGGTAACCCAGTACTTC. It codes for CASSSSSGAVVTQYF. Using reference TRBV5-4 and TRBJ2-5 for the parts outside the CDR3, the full variable domain is ETGVTQSPTHLIKTRGQQVTLRCSSQSGHNTVSWYQQALGQGPQFIFQYYREEENGRGNFPPRFSGLQFPNYSSELNVNALELDDSALYLCASSSSSGAVVTQYFGPGTRLLVL.

This clonotype has ten or more counts. J is TRBJ2-3 and V is TRBV12-3 or TRBV12-4, with D perhaps TRBD1 (6 bases). V was pared by 4 bases and J by 4 bases, with 9 bases between. The CDR3 runs to 13 residues. The CDR3 protein is CASSSRQADTQYF. The DNA of the CDR3 is TGTGCCAGCAGTTCCCGACAGGCAGATACGCAGTATTTT.

The V and J genes are TRBV4-3 and TRBJ1-3; 8 nucleotides agree with TRBD1. Trimming at V came to 0 bases and at J to 0 bases, leaving 7 bases not matched to a gene. The germline V gene has CDR1 LGHNA and CDR2 YSLEER. The CDR3 spans 18 residues. DNA for the CDR3: TGCGCCAGCAGCCAAGATTTTACAGGGGGGTTCTCTGGAAACACCATATATTTT. Its translation is CASSQDFTGGFSGNTIYF.

This clonotype was recorded at least ten times. The J gene is TRBJ2-6, the V gene TRBV12-3 or TRBV12-4; D is ambiguous. This CDR3 spans 13 amino acids. V was pared by 0 bases and J by 3 bases, with 0 bases between. The CDR3, as DNA: TGTGCCAGCAGTTTAGCTGGGGCCAACGTCCTGACTTTC. Its translation: CASSLAGANVLTF.

This clonotype has only a few counts. The chain recombines TRBV5-4 with TRBJ2-2, with D possibly TRBD2 on 6 matching bases. Germline values: CDR1 SGHNT, CDR2 YYREEE (reference sequence). V was cut by 4 bases and J by 1 base, with 14 bases left in between. The CDR3 length is 16 residues. The CDR3 loop reads CASSVDPGLNTGELFF. In DNA form, the CDR3 reads TGTGCCAGCAGCGTGGACCCGGGACTGAACACCGGGGAGCTGTTTTTT.

This clonotype was detected a few times. V usage is TRBV4-2 and J usage is TRBJ1-2, with TRBD1 as a possible D gene (5 bases). The CDR3 runs to 15 residues. Trimming took off 4 bases at V and 0 bases at J, with 12 bases between the two ends. Germline CDR1 reads LGHNA; CDR2 reads YNFKEQ. CDR3 sequence (DNA): TGTGCCAGCAGCCCCGGGGACCGAGCTAACTATGGCTACACCTTC. As protein: CASSPGDRANYGYTF.

This clonotype was detected a few times. The genes are TRBV7-9 and TRBJ2-1, with TRBD1 matching 7 bases. CDR1 is SEHNR, CDR2 FQNEAQ, per germline (reference sequence). V shed 5 bases and J 0 bases; nucleotides not matched to a gene: 10. The CDR3 is made up of 17 amino acids. CDR3 in amino acids: CASSPRTGSSSYNEQFF. CDR3 coding DNA: TGTGCCAGCAGCCCACGGACAGGCTCAAGCTCCTACAATGAGCAGTTCTTC. Full variable domain (outside the CDR3, taken from reference TRBV7-9 and TRBJ2-1): DTGVSQNPRHKITKRGQNVTFRCDPISEHNRLYWYRQTLGQGPEFLTYFQNEAQLEKSRLLSDRFSAERPKGSFSTLEIQRTEQGDSAMYLCASSPRTGSSSYNEQFFGPGTRLTVL.

This rearrangement joins TRBV3-1 to TRBJ2-7; D is ambiguous. Germline V CDR1 and CDR2: LGHDT, YNNKEL (reference sequence). The CDR3 has 15 residues. Trimming took 0 bases from V and 4 from J, leaving 13 bases between them. The CDR3 region is CASSQEAPCTYEQYF. In DNA form, the CDR3 reads TGTGCCAGCAGCCAAGAGGCGCCTTGTACATACGAGCAGTACTTC.